This T cell receptor (beta chain) comes out of a study of T cell responses to AZD1222 COVID-19 vaccine. Points from the study as a whole: Regions 160-218 and 743-854 held dominance among vaccine-associated CD4 TCRs, which spanned spike. Clonal diversity was possibly underestimated, and the donors were mostly white British, with more females. Compared with day 0, the breadth and depth of the Spike-specific TCR repertoire rose significantly after two doses of AZD1222.

The method was immunoSEQ multiplex PCR; TCRdb's version includes in-frame clones alone and lacks a portion of them. The sample comprises 130,000 or so clones, about 90% of which are singletons, and roughly 7.5% rests with the top ten. Germline CDR1 and CDR2: MNHEY and SVGAGI. CDR3 length: 11 residues. V dropped 3 bases and J dropped 6 bases, with 4 bases sitting between them. Note on this clone: Antigen unknown.

The sequence derives from an adult who received the MenACWY meningococcal vaccine as a control. The sample was peripheral blood, taken 28 days after the second dose of the MenACWY control vaccine. The rearrangement uses TRBV6-5 and TRBJ2-3, with D unclear. The DNA for the CDR3 is TGTGCCAGCAGTTATGGGGATACGCAGTATTTT. Amino acid sequence: CASSYGDTQYF.